A selection of T cell receptor beta chains follows, all from one sample in a study of T-cell reconstitution after alpha-beta-depleted transplantation in children. TCRdb passed the PCR reads through MiXCR, listing each CDR3 protein once. Of about 500,000 distinct CDR3 sequences listed, approximately 10% are singletons. The sequenced sample was PBMCs, mostly from graft donor cells, obtained 180 days after TCRalphabeta/CD19-depleted stem cell transplant. The receptors were sampled from a female patient under 10 years old who had a stem cell transplant for aplastic anemia, so the T cells may come from the graft donor. CDR3s include the opening cysteine and the closing phenylalanine or tryptophan. The order of the fields is D gene, J gene, V gene, CDR3 protein. D genes are given only for firm matches.

>-|TRBJ2-1|TRBV7-3
CASSSTTGNEQFF
>TRBD2|TRBJ2-1|TRBV24-1
CATSDPSGRARVEQFF
>-|TRBJ1-5|TRBV5-8
CASSLVETRYSNQPQHF
>TRBD2|TRBJ2-5|TRBV5-6
CASSLYTSGSWTQYF
>-|TRBJ1-2|TRBV28
CASSLSEGPLKGNYGYTF
>TRBD2|TRBJ2-1|TRBV20-1
CSARGPSGISYNEQFF
>-|TRBJ1-1|TRBV19
CASTYRNTEAFF
>-|TRBJ1-3|TRBV12-3/TRBV12-4
CALRGGNTIYF
>-|TRBJ1-1|TRBV20-1
CSARYRGQVNTEAFF
>-|TRBJ1-5|TRBV28
CASSLGYGTASNQPQHF
>TRBD1|TRBJ2-7|TRBV28
CASSLGGQVDYEQYF
>-|TRBJ2-3|TRBV15
CATSALEGPDTQYF
>-|TRBJ2-5|TRBV12-3/TRBV12-4
CASTFRGRETQYF
>-|TRBJ1-1|TRBV7-2
CASSFNWDTEAFF
>-|TRBJ1-1|TRBV5-1
CASSLVGTMNTEAFF
>-|TRBJ1-5|TRBV18
CASSPSRVNQPQHF
>TRBD1|TRBJ1-6|TRBV20-1
CSARVLPRTGADNSPLHF
>TRBD2|TRBJ2-1|TRBV5-1
CASSFTSVNEQFF
>-|TRBJ2-3|TRBV7-9
CASSRTTGINTDTQYF
>-|TRBJ2-2|TRBV7-8
CASSLGTTGNTGELFF
>TRBD1|TRBJ2-3|TRBV7-9
CASSLETGGRFIDTQYF
>TRBD2|TRBJ2-1|TRBV11-1
CASSLAGPRRNEQFF